This TCR beta chain was obtained from a study of blood T cell repertoires in COVID-19. As for the study in general: The United States, Italy and Spain were the sources of the acute and convalescent COVID-19 samples.

In the authors' workflow: Counts of nucleated cells, estimated from reference gene primer amplification, were obtained. The data were produced by immunoSEQ multiplex PCR, yet TCRdb's version contains in-frame clones alone and is incomplete. The D gene and trimming were derived from the DNA, and the V and J assignments and clone size from that table. The sample includes about 160,000 clones, around 82% of them seen just once. The CDR3 totals 13 residues. The germline V and J ends were trimmed by 6 bases and 1 base, with 6 bases remaining between them. The chain is built from TRBV12-3 or TRBV12-4 and TRBJ2-2; no firm D call. The sequence was obtained from a man aged 80 or over with COVID-19, enrolled during active disease. Material: peripheral blood. Here the CDR3 reads CASSPQNTGELFF. CDR3 coding DNA: TGTGCCAGCAGCCCACAGAACACCGGGGAGCTGTTTTTT.